Sequencing of this T cell receptor (beta chain) was carried out in a study of blood T cell repertoires in COVID-19. This clone was seen only once. Trimming pared 1 base from V and 5 bases from J, leaving 15 bases between. Germline V gives CDR1 MGHRA, CDR2 YSYEKL. This CDR3 is built from 16 residues. In the original analysis: By means of reference gene primer amplification, nucleated cell counts were estimated. Here immunoSEQ multiplex PCR was the method, and the copy in TCRdb shows in-frame clones only, minus some. V and J calls and clone size follow that table, whereas D and trimming were derived from the DNA. The sample shows under 250,000 clones, roughly 92% of them seen only once.

The J gene is TRBJ1-5, the V gene TRBV4-1; a possible D gene is TRBD1 (5 bases). What was sequenced was peripheral blood. The origin of this receptor is a man aged 55 to 70 with COVID-19, enrolled during active disease. The CDR3 loop reads CASSQGGTWADQPQHF. The CDR3 nucleotides read TGCGCCAGCAGCCAAGGGGGGACTTGGGCGGATCAGCCCCAGCATTTT.